This entry lists 15 T cell receptor beta chains sequenced from one sample in a study of shared clonotypes between healthy human individuals. Repertoires were generated with immunoSEQ multiplex PCR, while TCRdb's copy carries only in-frame clones and drops some. This sample carries 2 million to 3 million clones, approximately 90% of them seen once, and the ten largest clones take under 0.15%. Sequencing was done on a sample of naive CD4+ T cells sorted from blood. Subset denoted: CD45RA+ positively selected. These receptor sequences come from a man younger than 35 in good health.

As concerns this clone: Within the sample, other DNA sequences also encode this same CDR3. This chain joins TRBV29-1 and TRBJ2-5; no definite D call. The length of the CDR3 is 11 residues. Germline V CDR1 and CDR2: SQVTM, ANQGSEA. The ends were cut back, 1 base at V and 5 bases at J, with 5 bases in the middle. Here the CDR3 reads CSVEGGETQYF. CDR3 nucleotide sequence: TGCAGCGTTGAAGGCGGCGAGACCCAGTACTTC.

V and J are TRBV28 and TRBJ2-1; 13 nucleotides match TRBD2. Germline trimming cut 5 bases from V and 4 bases from J; bases unmatched to any gene: 11. Germline V gives CDR1 MDHEN, CDR2 SYDVKM. The CDR3 spans 18 residues. In DNA, the CDR3 is TGTGCCAGCAGTCCGGGACTAGCGGGACAACTCAAATACAATGAGCAGTTCTTC. It specifies CASSPGLAGQLKYNEQFF.

This clone was counted between two and nine times. The rearrangement uses TRBV2 and TRBJ1-5; 10 positions agree with TRBD1. Losses at the gene ends were 3 bases for V and 6 bases for J; bases not matched to a gene: 5. The CDR3 is made up of 15 amino acids. Germline CDR1 reads SNHLY; CDR2 reads FYNNEI. The CDR3 here is CASSEDRGDGQPQHF. The CDR3 DNA reads as TGTGCCAGCAGTGAGGACAGGGGGGACGGTCAGCCCCAGCATTTT.

The chain has TRBV10-1 and TRBJ1-1; D gene uncertain. Trimming removed 0 bases from V and 7 bases from J, with 9 bases in between. The length of the CDR3 is 13 residues. The germline gives CDR1 WNHNN, CDR2 SYGVQD (reference sequence). CDR3 DNA: TGCGCCAGCAGTGAGTCGAGGGATGGTGAAGCTTTCTTT. This encodes CASSESRDGEAFF.

The chain links TRBV7-6 to TRBJ1-1, with D hard to call. Germline assignment: CDR1 SGHVS and CDR2 FNYEAQ. V was pared by 5 bases and J by 5 bases, with 15 bases between. This CDR3 spans 14 amino acids. The CDR3, as DNA: TGTGCCAGCAGCCCGGGCCTCGAGATGACTGAAGCTTTCTTT. This sequence encodes CASSPGLEMTEAFF.

This chain links TRBV30 with TRBJ2-7; a weak D match, TRBD1 (5 bases). The CDR3 covers 14 residues. The germline V gene encodes CDR1 GTSNPN and CDR2 SVGIG (reference sequence). V was pared by 3 bases and J by 1 base, with 13 bases between. The CDR3 reads CAWSKNRQSYEQYF. The CDR3 nucleotides are TGTGCCTGGAGCAAAAATCGACAGTCCTACGAGCAGTACTTC.

V gene TRBV19 combines with J gene TRBJ2-2; 10 bases agree with TRBD2. This CDR3 is built from 17 residues. The J segment lost 4 bases and the V segment lost 4 bases, leaving 9 bases of the junction unmatched. From germline, CDR1 is LNHDA and CDR2 SQIVND (reference sequence). The CDR3 coding sequence is TGTGCCAGTAGTACTACTAGCGGGATATTGGGCACCGGGGAGCTGTTTTTT. It translates to CASSTTSGILGTGELFF.

The chain recombines TRBV21-1 with TRBJ1-5; the table names TRBD1, a call not compared with the DNA. TRBV21-1 is termed a pseudogene. The CDR3 runs to 16 residues. CDR3 in DNA: TGTGCCAGCAACTCTTGGGGGACAGGGTACAATCAGCCCCAGCATTTT. This encodes CASNSWGTGYNQPQHF.

The genes are TRBV7-9 and TRBJ1-1, with D possibly matching TRBD1 (5 bases). Germline V CDR1 and CDR2: SEHNR, FQNEAQ (reference sequence). There are 13 residues in the CDR3. V lost 3 bases to trimming and J lost 3 bases, with 8 bases between them. The CDR3 bases are TGTGCCAGCAGCTTCTTGGGGGACACTGAAGCTTTCTTT. This sequence encodes CASSFLGDTEAFF. The complete variable domain, with remaining parts taken from reference TRBV7-9 and TRBJ1-1, reads DTGVSQNPRHKITKRGQNVTFRCDPISEHNRLYWYRQTLGQGPEFLTYFQNEAQLEKSRLLSDRFSAERPKGSFSTLEIQRTEQGDSAMYLCASSFLGDTEAFFGQGTRLTVV.

The gene calls are TRBV10-1 and TRBJ1-2; no firm D call. The CDR3 totals 14 residues. Germline loops: CDR1 WNHNN, CDR2 SYGVQD (reference sequence). V was shortened by 1 base and J by 5 bases, with 11 bases between the two germline ends. CDR3 in amino acids: CASSEYNVRYGYTF. DNA for the CDR3: TGCGCCAGCAGTGAGTATAATGTGCGGTATGGCTACACCTTC.

V gene TRBV29-1 combines with J gene TRBJ2-1; D remains ambiguous. Trimming cost V 0 bases and J 7 bases, with 10 bases left between them. The V gene's germline CDR1 is SQVTM and CDR2 ANQGSEA. The length of the CDR3 is 13 residues. CDR3 DNA: TGCAGCGTTGAAGAGGAAGTTTGGAATGAGCAGTTCTTC. Its protein product is CSVEEEVWNEQFF.

This rearrangement joins TRBV7-6 to TRBJ1-6, with 8 nucleotides matching TRBD1. V trimming: 7 bases; J trimming: 8 bases; junction bases outside the gene matches: 7. The CDR3 has 14 amino acids. Germline CDR1 and CDR2: SGHVS and FNYEAQ. CDR3 nucleotide sequence: TGTGCCAGCACGACGGACAGGGCTGATTCACCCCTCCACTTT. It codes for CASTTDRADSPLHF.

This clone came up once. CDR3 sequence: CASSRGPQGSNQPQHF. CDR3 DNA sequence: TGTGCCAGCAGCCGGGGACCACAGGGTAGCAATCAGCCCCAGCATTTT. The chain employs TRBV7-2 and TRBJ1-5, with D tentatively TRBD1 (6 bases). CDR1 and CDR2 (germline): SGHTA, FQGNSA. This CDR3 is 16 amino acids long. V lost 5 bases and J lost 0, with 14 bases in between.

The chain combines TRBV5-8 with TRBJ1-5; no reliable D call. The V end was cut by 4 bases, the J end by 7 bases, with 15 bases between. The CDR3 covers 14 residues. The V gene's germline CDR1 is SGHTS and CDR2 YDEGEE. The CDR3 here is CASSGGLGNQPQHF. CDR3 DNA: TGTGCCAGCAGCGGCGGCTTGGGTAACCAGCCCCAGCATTTT.

The V gene is TRBV15, the J gene TRBJ1-1, with unresolved D. Trimming took off 0 bases at V and 4 bases at J, with 9 bases between the two ends. Per germline, CDR1 LNHNV and CDR2 YYDKDF (reference sequence). The CDR3 totals 14 residues. The CDR3 protein is CATSRDWVGTEAFF. In nucleotides, the CDR3 is TGTGCCACCAGCAGAGACTGGGTCGGCACTGAAGCTTTCTTT.